The subject of this entry is one TCR beta chain. The sample belongs to a study of blood T cell repertoires in COVID-19. As for the study in general: The United States, Italy and Spain supplied acute and convalescent COVID-19 samples. Nucleic acid was either cDNA or gDNA, and it came from T cells, B-cell-depleted T cells, or PBMCs.

Germline-derived CDR1 and CDR2 are MNHEY and SVGEGT. V lost 6 bases and J lost 7, with 19 bases in between. This CDR3 contains 16 residues. In the original analysis: Reference gene primer amplification in the assay estimated nucleated cell counts. Only in-frame clones appear in the TCRdb table, and some are missing; sequencing was by immunoSEQ multiplex PCR. The V and J calls and clone size come from that table; D and trimming were worked out from the DNA. The sample carries about 430,000 clones, roughly 84% recorded once. This clonotype originated in a young woman who had been exposed to COVID-19. The sample comprised PBMCs or T cells enriched from blood (not recorded which). The chain recombines TRBV6-2 or TRBV6-3 with TRBJ1-6; no definite D call. The CDR3 spells CASSPLEGLGNSPLHF. CDR3 nucleotides: TGTGCCAGCAGCCCTCTAGAGGGCCTAGGGAATTCACCCCTCCACTTT.